Listed here are 18 T cell receptor beta chains from one sample, sequenced in a study of beta chain features in type 1 diabetes. cDNA synthesis used the whole RNA isolate, giving expressed TCRB sequences. TCRdb keeps only in-frame clones here, not all; method: immunoSEQ multiplex PCR. The sample includes 350,000 to 400,000 clones, less than 15% of them seen just once. Sequencing was performed on naive CD4+ T cells from blood. These receptors were collected from a young woman in good health.

This clone was observed a handful of times. The chain is built from TRBV29-1 and TRBJ2-3, with 11 bases that match TRBD2. CDR3 length: 15 residues. Trimming cost V 6 bases and J 0 bases; bases outside gene matches: 5. Germline V gives CDR1 SQVTM, CDR2 ANQGSEA. The CDR3 bases are TGCAGCGTCGGGACTAGCGGTTTGAGCACAGATACGCAGTATTTT. Protein sequence: CSVGTSGLSTDTQYF.

The chain uses TRBV5-1 and TRBJ1-1, with D possibly being TRBD1 (6 bases). This CDR3 has 15 amino acids. Germline CDR1 is SGHRS and CDR2 is YFSETQ. V lost 4 bases to trimming and J lost 0 bases, with 13 bases between them. CDR3 sequence: CASSQRTELNTEAFF. The CDR3 DNA is TGCGCCAGCAGCCAAAGGACAGAACTGAACACTGAAGCTTTCTTT.

This clone was observed a handful of times. This rearrangement joins TRBV29-1 to TRBJ2-3; 8 bases line up with TRBD2. The CDR3 has 14 residues. V lost 4 bases, J lost 1 base, and 4 bases stayed unmatched. From germline, CDR1 is SQVTM and CDR2 ANQGSEA. The CDR3 nucleotides read TGCAGCGTTGGAGGGCGGGAGGGCACAGATACGCAGTATTTT. Translation: CSVGGREGTDTQYF.

Only a few counts were recorded for this clone. The genes are TRBV7-9 and TRBJ1-1; tentative D call: TRBD1 (5 bases). Trimming took off 4 bases at V and 4 bases at J, with 16 bases between the two ends. This CDR3 is built from 15 residues. CDR1 and CDR2 from the germline V gene are SEHNR and FQNEAQ (reference sequence). The CDR3 DNA sequence: TGTGCCAGCAGCTCGATAACGGGGGAGGGCACTGAAGCTTTCTTT. Residues: CASSSITGEGTEAFF. The variable domain in full, with the rest retrieved from reference TRBV7-9 and TRBJ1-1, is DTGVSQNPRHKITKRGQNVTFRCDPISEHNRLYWYRQTLGQGPEFLTYFQNEAQLEKSRLLSDRFSAERPKGSFSTLEIQRTEQGDSAMYLCASSSITGEGTEAFFGQGTRLTVV.

This chain uses TRBV30 with TRBJ1-1; 8 bases are a match to TRBD1. Germline V gene sequence: CDR1 GTSNPN, CDR2 SVGIG (reference sequence). CDR3 length: 13 residues. V gave up 3 bases and J gave up 10 bases; unmatched junction bases: 10. CDR3: CAWSRAGGRGAFF. The CDR3 DNA is TGTGCCTGGAGCCGTGCAGGGGGCCGGGGAGCTTTCTTT.

This clone was seen more than once but under ten times. This chain uses TRBV11-2 with TRBJ2-3; 11 bases are a match to TRBD2. The CDR3 is made up of 18 amino acids. The trim removed 5 bases at V and 0 bases at J, leaving 10 bases unmatched. Germline V lookup: CDR1 SGHAT, CDR2 FQNNGV. Here the CDR3 reads CASSGKGLAAFSTDTQYF. The DNA of the CDR3 is TGTGCCAGCAGCGGAAAGGGACTAGCGGCCTTTAGCACAGATACGCAGTATTTT.

This clone was counted only a few times. This rearrangement joins TRBV6-5 to TRBJ2-2, with D unresolved. Germline CDR1 MNHEY, CDR2 SVGAGI. The CDR3 length is 12 residues. V was cut by 4 bases and J by 7 bases, with 7 bases left in between. The CDR3 DNA sequence: TGTGCCAGCAGTTCGACTGTCGGGGAGCTGTTTTTT. Translation: CASSSTVGELFF.

This chain links TRBV4-3 with TRBJ2-5; D uncertain. The germline V gene encodes CDR1 LGHNA and CDR2 YSLEER. The V end lost 0 bases, the J end lost 7 bases, and 9 bases lay between the germline ends. CDR3 length: 13 amino acids. CDR3 region: CASSQDLRGTQYF. Written as DNA, the CDR3 is TGCGCCAGCAGCCAAGATCTTCGAGGGACCCAGTACTTC.

V usage is TRBV7-6 and J usage is TRBJ2-1; 9 nucleotides match TRBD2. This CDR3 comprises 15 residues. Trimming at V came to 0 bases and at J to 7 bases, leaving 4 bases not matched to a gene. Per the germline V gene, CDR1 is SGHVS and CDR2 is FNYEAQ. CDR3 protein: CASSLASGSLNEQFF. CDR3 DNA sequence: TGTGCCAGCAGCTTAGCTAGCGGGAGTTTAAATGAGCAGTTCTTC.

This chain connects TRBV18 to TRBJ2-7; 9 bases match TRBD1. This CDR3 has 14 amino acids. Germline V gives CDR1 KGHSH, CDR2 LQKENI. With V trimmed by 3 bases and J by 7 bases, 7 bases remained unmatched. The CDR3 here is CASSPNYRGHEQYF. CDR3 nucleotides: TGTGCCAGCTCACCTAACTACAGGGGGCATGAGCAGTACTTC.

This clone occurred a few times. The chain uses TRBV5-4 and TRBJ2-1, with 9 bases matching TRBD2. Trimming removed 4 bases from V and 2 bases from J; junction bases left unmatched: 10. The CDR3 covers 17 residues. In germline, CDR1 is SGHNT, CDR2 YYREEE (reference sequence). The CDR3 bases are TGTGCCAGCAGCCCTCTAGCGGGACCTCCGACCTACAATGAGCAGTTCTTC. This gives the protein CASSPLAGPPTYNEQFF.

This clone turned up a few times. J is TRBJ1-1 and V is TRBV19; tentative D call: TRBD1 (5 bases). Trimming left V 6 bases short and J 2 bases short, with 10 bases between. Germline CDR1 reads LNHDA; CDR2 reads SQIVND (reference sequence). This CDR3 is 13 amino acids long. The CDR3 here is CASRSGGNTEAFF. The CDR3, as DNA: TGTGCCAGTAGATCCGGGGGAAACACTGAAGCTTTCTTT.

The rearrangement links TRBV28 to TRBJ1-5; no firm D call. The germline V and J ends were trimmed by 0 bases and 0 bases, with 9 bases remaining between them. Germline V gene lookup returns CDR1 MDHEN and CDR2 SYDVKM. The CDR3 loop spans 16 amino acids. CDR3 DNA: TGTGCCAGCAGTTTATGGCGGTTGATTAGCAATCAGCCCCAGCATTTT. This encodes CASSLWRLISNQPQHF.

This clone has just a few counts. The chain joins TRBV23-1 to TRBJ2-5; D possibly corresponds to TRBD2 (6 bases). TRBV23-1 is filed as an ORF, its function uncertain. This CDR3 is built from 14 residues. Trimming took off 3 bases at V and 1 base at J, with 9 bases between the two ends. CDR3 sequence: CASSQGDSQETQYF. The CDR3 nucleotides are TGCGCCAGCAGTCAGGGGGACTCCCAAGAGACCCAGTACTTC.

This clone was recorded a few times. The chain carries TRBV5-1 and TRBJ1-1; TRBD1 is a possible D gene (5 bases). CDR3 length: 14 amino acids. V was pared by 4 bases and J by 8 bases, with 18 bases between. Germline CDR1 SGHRS, CDR2 YFSETQ. CDR3 amino acids: CASSVRDSAGEAFF. CDR3 sequence (DNA): TGCGCCAGCAGCGTCCGGGACTCTGCGGGGGAAGCTTTCTTT.

This clone was seen more than once but under ten times. The rearrangement links TRBV10-1 to TRBJ1-2; tentatively, D is TRBD1 (6 bases). Deletions cut 5 bases from V and 5 bases from J, with 9 bases between. The CDR3 totals 12 residues. Germline V lookup: CDR1 WNHNN, CDR2 SYGVQD (reference sequence). The CDR3 spells CASSRTAYGYTF. CDR3 DNA: TGCGCCAGCAGTCGGACAGCATATGGCTACACCTTC.

This chain uses TRBV5-1 with TRBJ1-1; the match to TRBD1 covers 9 bases. V trimming: 4 bases; J trimming: 1 base; junction bases outside the gene matches: 8. CDR1 and CDR2 from the germline V gene are SGHRS and YFSETQ. CDR3 size: 16 residues. The CDR3 here is CASSAGVGQGNTEAFF. The CDR3 bases are TGCGCCAGCAGCGCTGGAGTGGGACAGGGGAACACTGAAGCTTTCTTT.

V usage is TRBV7-2 and J usage is TRBJ2-5; D call uncertain. Trimming took off 6 bases at V and 1 base at J, with 9 bases between the two ends. The CDR3 sequence is 13 residues long. Germline CDR1 SGHTA, CDR2 FQGNSA. CDR3 bases: TGTGCCAGCAGGGTTGGGCCCCAAGAGACCCAGTACTTC. Its translation: CASRVGPQETQYF.